This T cell receptor beta chain was sequenced for a study of blood T cell repertoires in COVID-19. Across the whole study: PBMCs, B-cell-depleted T cells, or T cells were the source of the cDNA or gDNA that made up the material.

Profiling relied on immunoSEQ multiplex PCR, and the TCRdb table lists in-frame clones only, not all of them. The sample records fewer than 500,000 clones, approximately 90% being singletons. In germline, CDR1 is SGHRS, CDR2 YFSETQ. V lost 2 bases, J lost 5 bases, and 9 bases stayed unmatched. There are 16 residues in the CDR3. Source material: peripheral blood. V is TRBV5-1 and J is TRBJ2-5; TRBD2 agrees at 10 bases. The sequence came from a woman under 40 with acute or convalescent COVID-19. The CDR3 bases are TGCGCCAGCAGCTTAAATAGCGGGGGGTCGAGGGAGACCCAGTACTTC. Its protein product is CASSLNSGGSRETQYF.